The 2 T cell receptor beta chains given below trace back to one sample, sequenced in a study of T cells in Graves' hyperthyroidism and ophthalmopathy. Amplified TCR beta CDR3 regions came from RNA transcripts. The primer set for the first-round RT-PCR of the TCR CDR3 was HTBI. Via MiXCR, TCRdb re-called the multiplex PCR reads, giving one row per CDR3 protein. The sample has around 560,000 distinct CDR3 sequences; 16% are singletons. Sequenced material: blood. Receptors originate from a young woman with Graves' hyperthyroidism.

In its sample, this clonotype was seen many times. This sequence joins TRBV11-2 and TRBJ2-7, with D hard to call. CDR3 size: 16 residues. Trimming took 0 bases from V and 3 from J, leaving 15 bases between them. Germline assignment: CDR1 SGHAT and CDR2 FQNNGV. The CDR3 DNA follows: TGTGCCAGCAGCTTAGAATCAGCCGGGCGCCTCTACGAGCAGTACTTC. Translation gives CASSLESAGRLYEQYF.

This clonotype was detected many times. The chain has TRBV3-1 and TRBJ2-7; 8 bases are a match to TRBD1. CDR3 size: 15 residues. With V trimmed by 5 bases and J by 4 bases, 10 bases remained unmatched. Per germline, CDR1 LGHDT and CDR2 YNNKEL (reference sequence). The CDR3: CASSNGQGKFYEQYF. CDR3 in DNA: TGTGCCAGCAGCAACGGACAGGGCAAATTTTACGAGCAGTACTTC.